A single sample is the source of the 19 T cell receptor beta chains below, sequenced in a study of blood T cells in healthy people across ages. Together with a sample-barcoded 5' primer, a J-beta primer mix was included in a second PCR lasting about 6 to 11 cycles. TCRdb called the 5' RACE reads again in MiXCR, with one record for every CDR3 protein. This sample carries hundreds of thousands of distinct CDR3 sequences, around a fifth of them seen once, and the ten largest clones take 3% to 4%. Input material: blood. The receptor source for this set is a man between 65 and 80 years old in good health.

This chain joins TRBV4-3 and TRBJ1-1, with a possible D match to TRBD1 (6 bases). Germline V gives CDR1 LGHNA, CDR2 YSLEER. The V and J ends lost 9 bases and 0 bases respectively, with 11 bases between them. The CDR3 has 13 amino acids. The CDR3 sequence is CASGDILNTEAFF. CDR3 nucleotides: TGCGCCAGTGGGGACATCTTGAACACTGAAGCTTTCTTT.

The chain combines TRBV7-9 with TRBJ2-1; the match to TRBD2 covers 13 bases. Germline CDR1 is SEHNR and CDR2 is FQNEAQ (reference sequence). Unmatched junction bases numbered 6, after V lost 5 bases and J lost 8 bases. This CDR3 region has 15 residues. The DNA for the CDR3 is TGTGCCAGCAGCAAGAGGACTAGCGGGAGCGATGAGCAGTTCTTC. Translation gives CASSKRTSGSDEQFF.

The chain links TRBV29-1 to TRBJ1-1; D call uncertain. Trimming shortened V by 7 bases and J by 1 base, and 10 bases separated the two germline ends. This CDR3 is 12 amino acids long. Germline V lookup: CDR1 SQVTM, CDR2 ANQGSEA. CDR3 loop: CSGSYRNTEAFF. The CDR3 DNA reads as TGCAGCGGTTCCTACAGGAACACTGAAGCTTTCTTT.

This clonotype was detected ten times or more. The V and J genes are TRBV12-3 or TRBV12-4 and TRBJ2-7, with 7 nucleotides matching TRBD2. CDR3 length: 15 amino acids. The ends lost 5 bases at V and 1 base at J; junction bases unmatched: 8. In nucleotides, the CDR3 is TGTGCCAGCAGTCCCCGACTAGCCGGTTCCTACGAGCAGTACTTC. This gives the protein CASSPRLAGSYEQYF.

This clonotype has ten or more counts. The rearrangement links TRBV20-1 to TRBJ2-5, with D possibly being TRBD1 or TRBD2 (6 bases each). Trimming took 6 bases from V and 5 from J, leaving 22 bases between them. Per the germline V gene, CDR1 is DFQATT and CDR2 is SNEGSKA (reference sequence). This CDR3 is 15 amino acids long. CDR3 region: CSATLGGSAAETQYF. The CDR3 DNA is TGCAGTGCCACATTAGGGGGGAGTGCCGCGGAGACCCAGTACTTC.

This clonotype was counted at least ten times. This rearrangement joins TRBV29-1 to TRBJ2-7; TRBD1 agrees at 10 bases. The CDR3 loop spans 14 amino acids. Germline V CDR1 and CDR2: SQVTM, ANQGSEA. Trimming cost V 7 bases and J 4 bases; bases outside gene matches: 10. CDR3 in amino acids: CSAQTTGGLYEQYF. The CDR3 DNA follows: TGCAGCGCACAGACGACAGGGGGCTTGTACGAGCAGTACTTC.

On this clonotype itself: This may come from a read error, since a much larger clone is one base off. The V and J genes are TRBV29-1 and TRBJ2-5, with 8 nucleotides matching TRBD2. CDR1 is SQVTM and CDR2 is ANQGSEA in the germline V gene. This CDR3 region has 12 residues. In DNA form, the CDR3 reads TGCGGCGATAAGACTAGCGCAGAGACCCAGTACTTC. It yields the protein CGDKTSAETQYF.

This clonotype was counted a few times. The chain uses TRBV6-5 and TRBJ2-5; a possible D gene is TRBD2 (5 bases). This CDR3 is 13 amino acids long. Germline lookup yields CDR1 MNHEY and CDR2 SVGAGI. V lost 8 bases to trimming and J lost 6 bases, with 16 bases between them. CDR3 nucleotides: TGTGCCAGCCGACCGGGGAGTTCGCAGACCCAGTACTTC. It codes for CASRPGSSQTQYF.

The chain couples TRBV20-1 to TRBJ1-5, with D possibly TRBD1 on 5 matching bases. This CDR3 has 13 residues. Germline-derived CDR1 and CDR2 are DFQATT and SNEGSKA (reference sequence). V was trimmed by 1 base and J by 7 bases, leaving 11 bases between them. This chain's CDR3 is CSARVIGDQPQHF. CDR3 DNA sequence: TGCAGTGCTAGAGTTATAGGGGACCAGCCCCAGCATTTT.

This clonotype was seen at least ten times. The V gene is TRBV7-9, the J gene TRBJ2-7; D is unresolved. The germline CDR1 and CDR2 sequences are SEHNR and FQNEAQ (reference sequence). The V and J ends lost 8 bases and 3 bases respectively, with 8 bases between them. The CDR3 is 11 residues long. CDR3 nucleotides: TGTGCCAGCGGAACAAACTACGAGCAGTACTTC. As protein: CASGTNYEQYF.

This sequence joins TRBV6-2 or TRBV6-3 and TRBJ1-5; 8 bases fit TRBD1. V gave up 5 bases and J gave up 2 bases; unmatched junction bases: 8. Germline V gene lookup returns CDR1 MNHEY and CDR2 SVGEGT. This CDR3 has 16 residues. Written as DNA, the CDR3 is TGTGCCAGCAGTAACCGGGACAGGTTGGGCAATCAGCCCCAGCATTTT. This sequence encodes CASSNRDRLGNQPQHF.

This clonotype was seen repeatedly, ten times or more. The chain has TRBV20-1 and TRBJ2-7; TRBD2 matches 8 bases. Per germline, CDR1 DFQATT and CDR2 SNEGSKA (reference sequence). The CDR3 is made up of 14 amino acids. With 5 bases clipped from V and 3 bases from J, the junction kept 9 bases outside the gene matches. The CDR3 bases are TGCAGTGCTGGAGGCACGGGAGGGGGCTACGAGCAGTACTTC. This codes for CSAGGTGGGYEQYF.

This clonotype came up a few times. The chain combines TRBV18 with TRBJ2-5; D is unclear. Germline CDR1 and CDR2: KGHSH and LQKENI. V was shortened by 6 bases and J by 4 bases, with 9 bases between the two germline ends. The CDR3 runs to 12 residues. CDR3: CASSHPSETQYF. In nucleotides, the CDR3 is TGTGCCAGCTCGCACCCTTCAGAGACCCAGTACTTC. Full variable domain (missing parts from reference TRBV18 and TRBJ2-5): NAGVMQNPRHLVRRRGQEARLRCSPMKGHSHVYWYRQLPEEGLKFMVYLQKENIIDESGMPKERFSAEFPKEGPSILRIQQVVRGDSAAYFCASSHPSETQYFGPGTRLLVL.

This clonotype has just a few counts. The gene calls are TRBV29-1 and TRBJ1-3, with unresolved D. This CDR3 contains 12 residues. The germline V and J ends were trimmed by 4 bases and 0 bases, with 4 bases remaining between them. The germline gives CDR1 SQVTM, CDR2 ANQGSEA. CDR3 coding DNA: TGCAGCGTTGGAAGCTCTGGAAACACCATATATTTT. It yields the protein CSVGSSGNTIYF.

The chain carries TRBV5-1 and TRBJ2-1, with 7 bases aligning to TRBD2. There are 14 residues in the CDR3. Unmatched junction bases numbered 6, after V lost 0 bases and J lost 9 bases. The germline CDR1 and CDR2 sequences are SGHRS and YFSETQ. This CDR3 reads CASSLGREMGEQFF. As DNA, the CDR3 is TGCGCCAGCAGCTTGGGGCGGGAGATGGGTGAGCAGTTCTTC.

A remark on this clonotype: An end of the junction does not agree with germline; a read error may underlie this. This rearrangement joins TRBV25-1 to TRBJ1-4, with D perhaps matching TRBD1 (5 bases). This CDR3 is built from 16 residues. Germline CDR1 reads MGHDK; CDR2 reads SYGVNS. The CDR3 DNA reads TGTGCCAGCAGTGACCGACAAGGGGTAACTAATGAAAGACTGTTTTTT. Translated, it gives CASSDRQGVTNERLFF. Filled out from reference TRBV25-1 and TRBJ1-4, the complete variable domain reads EADIYQTPRYLVIGTGKKITLECSQTMGHDKMYWYQQDPGMELHLIHYSYGVNSTEKGDLSSESTVSRIRTEHFPLTLESARPSHTSQYLCASSDRQGVTNERLFFGSGTQLSVL.

This sequence joins TRBV20-1 and TRBJ1-1; D might be TRBD1 (6 bases). V was clipped by 3 bases and J by 1 base, with 9 bases between them. The CDR3 loop spans 13 amino acids. The V gene's germline CDR1 is DFQATT and CDR2 SNEGSKA (reference sequence). CDR3 region: CSARSTGNTEAFF. The CDR3 nucleotides read TGCAGTGCTAGGTCGACAGGGAACACTGAAGCTTTCTTT.

In its sample, this clonotype was seen a few times. The chain recombines TRBV20-1 with TRBJ2-3; D might be TRBD2 (5 bases). The CDR3 consists of 15 residues. The V gene lost 4 bases and the J gene lost 0 bases, with 14 bases spanning the gap. Germline V gene lookup returns CDR1 DFQATT and CDR2 SNEGSKA (reference sequence). CDR3 amino acids: CSAKAASPSTDTQYF. The CDR3 DNA reads as TGCAGTGCTAAAGCAGCTAGCCCGAGCACAGATACGCAGTATTTT.

J is TRBJ2-1 and V is TRBV15, with a tentative D call TRBD1 (6 bases). The CDR3 length is 14 residues. V dropped 5 bases and J dropped 4 bases, with 12 bases sitting between them. Looked up from germline, CDR1 is LNHNV and CDR2 is YYDKDF (reference sequence). In nucleotides, the CDR3 is TGTGCCACCAGCGGAAGTAGGGGGTACAATGAGCAGTTCTTC. Protein product: CATSGSRGYNEQFF.